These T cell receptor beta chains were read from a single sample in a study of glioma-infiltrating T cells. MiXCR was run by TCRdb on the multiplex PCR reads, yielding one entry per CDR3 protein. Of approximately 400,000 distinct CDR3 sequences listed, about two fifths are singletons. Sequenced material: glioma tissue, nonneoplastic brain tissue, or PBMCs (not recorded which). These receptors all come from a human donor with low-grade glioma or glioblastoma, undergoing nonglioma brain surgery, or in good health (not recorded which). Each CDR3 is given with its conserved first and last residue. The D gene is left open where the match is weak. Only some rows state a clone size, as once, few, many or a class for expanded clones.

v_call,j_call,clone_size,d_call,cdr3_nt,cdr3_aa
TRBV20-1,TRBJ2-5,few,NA,TGCAGTGCCCGAGGGGGGGGGACGGAGACCCAGTACTTC,CSARGGGTETQYF
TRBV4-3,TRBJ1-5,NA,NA,TGCGCCAGCAGCCAAGATCTGACAACGGGAAATCAGCCCCAGCATTTT,CASSQDLTTGNQPQHF
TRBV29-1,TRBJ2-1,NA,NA,TGCAGCGTTGGTGGCTATGAGCAGTTCTTC,CSVGGYEQFF
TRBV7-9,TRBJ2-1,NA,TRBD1,TGTGCCAGCAGCTTAGAACGGGCGACAGGGTACAATGAGCAGTTCTTC,CASSLERATGYNEQFF
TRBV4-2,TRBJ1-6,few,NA,TGTGCCAGCAGCCAAGATCCAACAGGGTCCCTCTCCTATAATTCACCCCTCCACTTT,CASSQDPTGSLSYNSPLHF
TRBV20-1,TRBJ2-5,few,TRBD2,TGCAGTGCTCCTGGGACTAGCGGGTACCAAGAGACCCAGTACTTC,CSAPGTSGYQETQYF
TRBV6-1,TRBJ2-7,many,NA,TGTGCCAGCTCCCCAGCCGCCCTGACCTACGAGCAGTACTTC,CASSPAALTYEQYF
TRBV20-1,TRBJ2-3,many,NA,TGCAGTGCTAGCGCGTTGACACAAAGCACAGATACGCAGTATTTT,CSASALTQSTDTQYF
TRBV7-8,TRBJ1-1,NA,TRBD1,TGTGCCAGCAGCCAAGACAGGGGCGGTGAAGCTTTCTTT,CASSQDRGGEAFF
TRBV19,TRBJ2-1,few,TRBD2,TGTGCCAGTAGTCCACCTCGTAGCGGGAGTCGGTACAATGAGCAGTTCTTC,CASSPPRSGSRYNEQFF
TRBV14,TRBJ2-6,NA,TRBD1,TGTGCCAGCAGCCAGGTGTGGGACAGATCCTCTGGGGCCAACGTCCTGACTTTC,CASSQVWDRSSGANVLTF
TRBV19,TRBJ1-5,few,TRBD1,TGTGCCAGTAGTGTGAGGACAGGGGGCAGGGCCAGCAATCAGCCCCAGCATTTT,CASSVRTGGRASNQPQHF
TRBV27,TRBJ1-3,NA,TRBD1,TGTGCCAGCAGTTTATACGGAGGACAGGGAGATTTCCCTGGAAACACCATGTATTTT,CASSLYGGQGDFPGNTMYF
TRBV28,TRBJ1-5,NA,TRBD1,TGTGCCAGCAGCATCCGGTGGACAGGGGTCCTCGTGGCCCAGCATTTT,CASSIRWTGVLVAQHF
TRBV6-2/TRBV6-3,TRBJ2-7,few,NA,TGTGCCAGCACTACGGGAACGGGAGTGTACGAGCAGTACTTC,CASTTGTGVYEQYF
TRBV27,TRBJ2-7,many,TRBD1,TGTGCCAGCAGTACGCTCGGACAGGGGGCGTACGAGCAGTACTTC,CASSTLGQGAYEQYF
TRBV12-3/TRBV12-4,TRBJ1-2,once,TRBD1,TGTGCCAGCAGTTTGGGGACAGGGTTAAATGGCTACACCTTC,CASSLGTGLNGYTF
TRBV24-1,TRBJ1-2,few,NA,TGTGCCACCAGTGATTCCGGCAGAAGCTATGGCTACACCTTC,CATSDSGRSYGYTF
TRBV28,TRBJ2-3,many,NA,TGTGCCAGCAGCGCCCTAAGGGATACGCAGTATTTT,CASSALRDTQYF
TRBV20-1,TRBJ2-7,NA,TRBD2,TGCAGTGCTAGACCCGCCATAGCGGGGTTAGCCTACGAGCAGTACTTC,CSARPAIAGLAYEQYF
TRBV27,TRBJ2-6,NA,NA,TGTGCCAGCAGTTTATGGCAGGGTCTTTCTGGGGCCAACGTCCTGACTTTC,CASSLWQGLSGANVLTF
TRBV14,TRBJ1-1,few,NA,TGTGCCAGCAGCCAAGCTCCGGGACCCATGAACACTGAAGCTTTCTTT,CASSQAPGPMNTEAFF
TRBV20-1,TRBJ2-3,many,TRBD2,TGCAGTGCTAGGACACCCCTAGCGGGCTTCAGGGATACGCAGTATTTT,CSARTPLAGFRDTQYF
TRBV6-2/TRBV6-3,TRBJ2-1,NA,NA,TGTGCCAGCAGGACAGGAAACTCCTACGATGAGCAGTTCTTC,CASRTGNSYDEQFF
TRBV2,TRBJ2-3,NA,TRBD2,TGTGCCAGCAGTGAGAACCGACTAGCGGAAAGCACAGATATGCAGTATTTT,CASSENRLAESTDMQYF
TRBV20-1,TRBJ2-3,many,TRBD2,TGCAGTGCTAGACTAGCGGGCACAGATACGCAGTATTTT,CSARLAGTDTQYF
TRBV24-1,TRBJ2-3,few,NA,TGTGCCACCAGCTATAGGGATACGCAGTATTTT,CATSYRDTQYF
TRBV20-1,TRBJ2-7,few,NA,TGCAGTGCTAGAGATGCGGCGCGGGGCTACTCCTACGAGCAGTACTTC,CSARDAARGYSYEQYF
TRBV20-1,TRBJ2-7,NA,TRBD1,TGCAGTGCTCCCGGGACAGCCTACGAGCAGTACTTC,CSAPGTAYEQYF
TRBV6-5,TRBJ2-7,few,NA,TGTGCCAGCAGTTATGGGGCAAACTACGAGCAGTACTTC,CASSYGANYEQYF
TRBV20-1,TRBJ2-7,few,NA,TGCAGTGCTAGAGGGGGGGGCACTTACGAGCAGTACTTC,CSARGGGTYEQYF
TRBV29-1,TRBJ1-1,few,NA,TGCAGCGTTGAGAACTCGGGGGCCGGCACTGAAGCTTTCTTT,CSVENSGAGTEAFF
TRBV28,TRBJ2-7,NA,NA,TGTGCCAGTCCGCCCATCCCGAGCAGGGGGCGTTCTGCGGGAGTGGATGAGCAGTACTTC,CASPPIPSRGRSAGVDEQYF
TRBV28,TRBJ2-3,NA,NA,TGTGCCAGCACTCCCAGTGGGGAGAGGGGCACAGATACGCTGTATTTT,CASTPSGERGTDTLYF
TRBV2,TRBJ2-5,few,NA,TGTGCCAGCAGGGCTAACCCCGGAGAGACCCAGTACTTC,CASRANPGETQYF
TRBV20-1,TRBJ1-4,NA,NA,TGCAGTGCTAGGGTCGCAGGGGTGACGACTAATGAAAAACTGTCTTTT,CSARVAGVTTNEKLSF
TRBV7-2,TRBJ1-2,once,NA,TGTGCCAGCAGCTTGGTGCTAGGGTTAGTCTATGGCTACACCTTC,CASSLVLGLVYGYTF
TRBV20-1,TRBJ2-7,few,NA,TGCAGTGCTAGATGGCTCAGGACCCCGGGGGAGCAGTACTTC,CSARWLRTPGEQYF
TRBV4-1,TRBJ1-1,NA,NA,TGCGCCAGCAGCCAGGGCAGGCCGAACACTGAAGCTTTCTTT,CASSQGRPNTEAFF
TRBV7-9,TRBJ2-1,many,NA,TGTGCCAGCAGCTCCACAGGTTCCTACAATGAGCAGTTCTTC,CASSSTGSYNEQFF
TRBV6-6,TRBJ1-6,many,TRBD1,TGTGCCAGCAGTTACTCCCAGGGGGCGTGGGATTCACCCCTCCACTTT,CASSYSQGAWDSPLHF
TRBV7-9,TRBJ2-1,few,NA,TGTGCCAGCAGCTCTCAAGGGCGCGCTGAGCAGTTCTTC,CASSSQGRAEQFF